This T cell receptor (beta chain) was identified during a study of monozygotic twins with cystic fibrosis. Study outcomes and limitations: Unrelated CF individuals shared fewer identical clonotypes than monozygotic CF twins.

CDR1 is SEHNR, CDR2 FQNEAQ, per germline (reference sequence). The CDR3 is made up of 16 amino acids. V lost 4 bases and J lost 5; bases outside the gene matches: 8. Method: immunoSEQ multiplex PCR; TCRdb's copy keeps in-frame clones and lacks some. This table holds approximately 13,000 clones, 90% to 95% found once. As to this clone: The antigen is not known.

Sequencing was carried out using blood. The TCR was taken from a girl aged 2 to 9 with cystic fibrosis. V is TRBV7-9 and J is TRBJ2-5, with 12 nucleotides matching TRBD1. The CDR3 sequence is CASSWAGTGGSETQYF. In DNA, the CDR3 is TGTGCCAGCAGCTGGGCCGGGACAGGGGGCTCGGAGACCCAGTACTTC.